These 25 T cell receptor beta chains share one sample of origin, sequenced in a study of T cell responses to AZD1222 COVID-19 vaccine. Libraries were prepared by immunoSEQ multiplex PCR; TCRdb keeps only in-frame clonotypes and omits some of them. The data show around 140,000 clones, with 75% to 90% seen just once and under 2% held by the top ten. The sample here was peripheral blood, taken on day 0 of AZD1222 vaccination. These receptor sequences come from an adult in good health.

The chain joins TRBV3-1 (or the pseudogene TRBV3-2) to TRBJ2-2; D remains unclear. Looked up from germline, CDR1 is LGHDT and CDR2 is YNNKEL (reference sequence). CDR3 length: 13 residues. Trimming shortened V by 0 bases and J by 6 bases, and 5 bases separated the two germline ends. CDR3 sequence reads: CASSQDRPGELFF. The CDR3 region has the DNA TGTGCCAGCAGCCAAGATCGCCCCGGGGAGCTGTTTTTT.

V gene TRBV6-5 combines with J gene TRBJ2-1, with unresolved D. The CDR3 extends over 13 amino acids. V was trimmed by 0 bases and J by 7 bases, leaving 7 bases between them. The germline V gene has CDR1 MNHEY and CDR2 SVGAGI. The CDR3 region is CASSYSKANEQFF. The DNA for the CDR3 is TGTGCCAGCAGTTACTCTAAAGCGAATGAGCAGTTCTTC.

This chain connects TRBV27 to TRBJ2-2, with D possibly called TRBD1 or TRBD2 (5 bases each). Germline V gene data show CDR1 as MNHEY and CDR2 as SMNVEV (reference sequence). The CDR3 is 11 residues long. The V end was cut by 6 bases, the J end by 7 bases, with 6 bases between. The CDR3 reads CASRGVGELFF. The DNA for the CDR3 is TGTGCCAGCAGGGGGGTCGGGGAGCTGTTTTTT.

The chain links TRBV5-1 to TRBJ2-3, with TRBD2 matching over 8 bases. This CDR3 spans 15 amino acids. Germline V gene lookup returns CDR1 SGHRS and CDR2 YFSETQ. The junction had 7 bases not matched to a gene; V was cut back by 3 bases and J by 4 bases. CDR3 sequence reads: CASSWGGGSPDTQYF. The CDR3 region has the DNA TGCGCCAGCAGCTGGGGCGGGGGGTCCCCAGATACGCAGTATTTT.

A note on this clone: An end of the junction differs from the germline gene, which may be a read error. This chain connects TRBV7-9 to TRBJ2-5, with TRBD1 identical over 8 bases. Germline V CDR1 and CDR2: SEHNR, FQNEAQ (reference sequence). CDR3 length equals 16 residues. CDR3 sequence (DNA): TGTGCCAGCAGTTCCCAAGTCGGGGACAGGAACGGACACGGGAACTTC. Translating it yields CASSSQVGDRNGHGNF. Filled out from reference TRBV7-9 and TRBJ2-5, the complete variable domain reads DTGVSQNPRHKITKRGQNVTFRCDPISEHNRLYWYRQTLGQGPEFLTYFQNEAQLEKSRLLSDRFSAERPKGSFSTLEIQRTEQGDSAMYLCASSSQVGDRNGHGNFGPGTRLLVL.

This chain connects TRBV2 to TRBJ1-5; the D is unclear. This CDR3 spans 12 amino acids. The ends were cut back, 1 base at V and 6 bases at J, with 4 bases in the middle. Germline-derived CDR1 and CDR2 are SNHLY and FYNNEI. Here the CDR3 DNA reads TGTGCCAGCAGTGAAGGGAGTCAGCCCCAGCATTTT. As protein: CASSEGSQPQHF.

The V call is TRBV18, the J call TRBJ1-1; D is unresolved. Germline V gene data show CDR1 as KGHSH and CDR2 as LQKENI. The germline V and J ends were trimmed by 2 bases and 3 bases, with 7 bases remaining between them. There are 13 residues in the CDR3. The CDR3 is CASSPGLDTEAFF. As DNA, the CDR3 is TGTGCCAGCTCACCAGGGCTGGACACTGAAGCTTTCTTT.

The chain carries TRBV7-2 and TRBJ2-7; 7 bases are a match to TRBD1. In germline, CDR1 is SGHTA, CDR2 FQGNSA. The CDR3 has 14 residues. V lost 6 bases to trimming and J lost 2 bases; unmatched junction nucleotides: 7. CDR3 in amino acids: CASREPGQTYEQYF. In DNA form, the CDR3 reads TGTGCCAGCAGGGAACCGGGACAGACCTACGAGCAGTACTTC.

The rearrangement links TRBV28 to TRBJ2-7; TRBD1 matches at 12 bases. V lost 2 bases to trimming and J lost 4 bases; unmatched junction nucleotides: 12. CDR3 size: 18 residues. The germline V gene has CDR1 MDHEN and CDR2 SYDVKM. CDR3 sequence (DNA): TGTGCCAGCAGTTTAAGTGACTTTCTGGGACAGGGGGCGTACGAGCAGTACTTC. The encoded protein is CASSLSDFLGQGAYEQYF.

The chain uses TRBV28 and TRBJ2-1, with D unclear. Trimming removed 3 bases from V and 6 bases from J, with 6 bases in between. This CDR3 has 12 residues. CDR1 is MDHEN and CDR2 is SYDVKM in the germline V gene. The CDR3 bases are TGTGCCAGCAGTTTGTTTGTCAATGAGCAGTTCTTC. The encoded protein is CASSLFVNEQFF.

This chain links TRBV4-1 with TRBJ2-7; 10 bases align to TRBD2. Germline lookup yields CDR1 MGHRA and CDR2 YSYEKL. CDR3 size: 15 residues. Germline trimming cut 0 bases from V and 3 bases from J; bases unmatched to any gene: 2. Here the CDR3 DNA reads TGCGCCAGCAGCCAAGATTGGACTAGCGGCTACGAGCAGTACTTC. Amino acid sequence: CASSQDWTSGYEQYF.

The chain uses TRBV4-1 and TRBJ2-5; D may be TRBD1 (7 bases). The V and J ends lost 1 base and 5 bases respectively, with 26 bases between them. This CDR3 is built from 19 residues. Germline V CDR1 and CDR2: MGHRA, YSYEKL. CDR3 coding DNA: TGCGCCAGCAGCCAAGTTGTACCCGCCAGGGGGGACCAAGGGGAGACCCAGTACTTC. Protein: CASSQVVPARGDQGETQYF.

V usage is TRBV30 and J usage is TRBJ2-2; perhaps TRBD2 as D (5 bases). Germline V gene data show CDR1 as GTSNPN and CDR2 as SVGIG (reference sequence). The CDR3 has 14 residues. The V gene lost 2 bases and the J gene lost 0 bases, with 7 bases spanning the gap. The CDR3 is CAWSWTSNTGELFF. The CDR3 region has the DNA TGTGCCTGGAGTTGGACTTCGAACACCGGGGAGCTGTTTTTT.

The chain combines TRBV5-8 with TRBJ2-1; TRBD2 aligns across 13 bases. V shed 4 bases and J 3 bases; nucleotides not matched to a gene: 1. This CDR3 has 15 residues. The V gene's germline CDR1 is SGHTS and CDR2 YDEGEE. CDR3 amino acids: CASSRLAGGYNEQFF. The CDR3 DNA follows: TGTGCCAGCAGCCGACTAGCGGGGGGCTACAATGAGCAGTTCTTC.

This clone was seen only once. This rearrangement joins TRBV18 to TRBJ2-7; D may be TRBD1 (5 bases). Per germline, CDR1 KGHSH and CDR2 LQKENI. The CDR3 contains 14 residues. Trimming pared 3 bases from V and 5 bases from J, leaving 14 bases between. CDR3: CASSPSTGGDEQYF. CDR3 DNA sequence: TGTGCCAGCTCACCCTCAACAGGTGGCGACGAGCAGTACTTC.

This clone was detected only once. The CDR3 DNA reads as TGTGCCAGTCGATTAGGATCCTACAATGAGCAGTTCTTC. Amino acids: CASRLGSYNEQFF. V usage is TRBV28 and J usage is TRBJ2-1; D not certain. Germline CDR1 reads MDHEN; CDR2 reads SYDVKM. This CDR3 has 13 residues. V shed 9 bases and J shed 1 base, with 10 bases lying between them.

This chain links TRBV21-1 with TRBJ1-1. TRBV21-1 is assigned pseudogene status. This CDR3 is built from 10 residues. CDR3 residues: CASRRDAAFF. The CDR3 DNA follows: TGTGCCTCAAGAAGGGATGCAGCTTTCTTT.

CDR3 nucleotide sequence: TGTGCCAGCGGGGCGACAGGGACGGATTCACCCCTCCACTTT. Translation: CASGATGTDSPLHF. This chain links TRBV9 with TRBJ1-6; 7 nucleotides align to TRBD1. In germline, CDR1 is SGDLS, CDR2 YYNGEE. This CDR3 has 14 amino acids. Trimming removed 7 bases from V and 8 bases from J; junction bases left unmatched: 9.

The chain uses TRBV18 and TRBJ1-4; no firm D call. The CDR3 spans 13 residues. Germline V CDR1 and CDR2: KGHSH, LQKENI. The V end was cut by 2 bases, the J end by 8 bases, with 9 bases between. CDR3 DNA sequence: TGTGCCAGCTCACCAGGGGTAGAGGAAAAACTGTTTTTT. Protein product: CASSPGVEEKLFF.

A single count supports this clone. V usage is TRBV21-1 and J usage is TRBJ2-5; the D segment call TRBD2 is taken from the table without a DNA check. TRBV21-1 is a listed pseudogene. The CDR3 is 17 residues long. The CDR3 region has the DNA TGTGCCAGCAATCCCGAGGCCGCTAGCGAGTACCAAGAGACCCAGTACTTC. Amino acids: CASNPEAASEYQETQYF.

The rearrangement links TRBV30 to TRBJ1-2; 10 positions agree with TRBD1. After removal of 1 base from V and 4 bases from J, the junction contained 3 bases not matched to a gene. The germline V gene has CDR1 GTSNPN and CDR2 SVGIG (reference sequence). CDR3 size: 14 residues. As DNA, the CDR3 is TGTGCCTGGAGTGGGACAGGGGGAAGCTATGGCTACACCTTC. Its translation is CAWSGTGGSYGYTF.

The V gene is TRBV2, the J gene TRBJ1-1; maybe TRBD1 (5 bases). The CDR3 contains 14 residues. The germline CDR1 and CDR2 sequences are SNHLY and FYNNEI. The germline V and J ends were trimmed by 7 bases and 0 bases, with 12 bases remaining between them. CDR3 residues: CASTPTDMNTEAFF. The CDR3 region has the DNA TGTGCCAGCACGCCGACAGACATGAACACTGAAGCTTTCTTT.

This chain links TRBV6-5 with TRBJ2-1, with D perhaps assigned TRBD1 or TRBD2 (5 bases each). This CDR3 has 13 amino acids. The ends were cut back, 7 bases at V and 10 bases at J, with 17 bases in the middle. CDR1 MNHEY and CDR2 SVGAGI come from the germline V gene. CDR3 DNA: TGTGCCAGCACCCTTAAACGGGACGCCGAGCAGTTCTTC. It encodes CASTLKRDAEQFF.

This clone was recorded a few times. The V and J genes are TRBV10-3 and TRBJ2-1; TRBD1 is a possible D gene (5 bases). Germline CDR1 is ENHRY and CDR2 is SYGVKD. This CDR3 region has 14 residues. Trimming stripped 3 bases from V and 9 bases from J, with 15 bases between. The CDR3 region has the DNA TGTGCCATCAGTGAACTCCAGGGCATCACTGAGCAGTTCTTC. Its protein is CAISELQGITEQFF.

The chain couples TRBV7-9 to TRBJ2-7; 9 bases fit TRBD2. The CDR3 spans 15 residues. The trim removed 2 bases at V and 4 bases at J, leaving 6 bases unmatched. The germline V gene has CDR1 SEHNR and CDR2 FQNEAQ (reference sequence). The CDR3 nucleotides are TGTGCCAGCAGCTTATCGAGCGGGAGGCAGTACGAGCAGTACTTC. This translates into CASSLSSGRQYEQYF.